This TCR beta chain is drawn from a study of T-cell memory formation after mild COVID-19. Across the study: There were largely donor-specific TCR clusters.

The CDR3 has 12 residues. The V and J ends lost 4 bases and 7 bases respectively, with 8 bases between them. TCRdb analysed the 5' RACE reads with MiXCR anew, one entry per CDR3 protein. The repertoire holds 300,000 to 350,000 distinct CDR3 sequences, with 14% as singletons. This chain links TRBV12-3 or TRBV12-4 with TRBJ1-5, with D possibly matching TRBD1 (6 bases). Sample: PBMCs or a T cell subset sorted from them (not recorded which). The receptor comes from a man between 18 and 35 years old who had mild COVID-19 (a few samples of this study predate the infection). Cell type and time point are not known. CDR3 sequence reads: CASSSGAQPQHF. Here the CDR3 DNA reads TGTGCCAGCAGTTCGGGGGCCCAGCCCCAGCATTTT.